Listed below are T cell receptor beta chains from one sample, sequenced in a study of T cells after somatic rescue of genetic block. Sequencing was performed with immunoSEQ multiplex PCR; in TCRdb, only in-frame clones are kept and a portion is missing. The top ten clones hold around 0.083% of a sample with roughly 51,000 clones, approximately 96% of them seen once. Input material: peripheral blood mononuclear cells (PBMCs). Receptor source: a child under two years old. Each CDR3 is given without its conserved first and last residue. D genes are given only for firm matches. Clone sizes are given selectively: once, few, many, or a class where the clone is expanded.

CDR3: SVEPHGYYGYT
D: -
J: TRBJ1-2
size: -
V: TRBV29-1

CDR3: ASGLVPSGFNYGYT
D: -
J: TRBJ1-2
size: -
V: TRBV12-5

CDR3: ASSLSPLTGGGNEQY
D: TRBD2
J: TRBJ2-7
size: -
V: TRBV7-9

CDR3: ASSYRSPPEQY
D: -
J: TRBJ2-7
size: -
V: TRBV6-5

CDR3: ASSVRLLYNEQF
D: -
J: TRBJ2-1
size: -
V: TRBV2

CDR3: ASSIIAGGAHEQY
D: TRBD2
J: TRBJ2-7
size: once
V: TRBV19

CDR3: ASSESRGGAQH
D: -
J: TRBJ1-5
size: -
V: TRBV6-1

CDR3: ASSVPPGGGYGYT
D: TRBD1
J: TRBJ1-2
size: -
V: TRBV28

CDR3: ASSIGYQPQH
D: -
J: TRBJ1-5
size: few
V: TRBV19

CDR3: ASSLGLGSYEQY
D: -
J: TRBJ2-7
size: -
V: TRBV7-2

CDR3: ASSYGRLAYEQY
D: -
J: TRBJ2-7
size: -
V: TRBV6-5

CDR3: ATSRVGDGYT
D: -
J: TRBJ1-2
size: -
V: TRBV15

CDR3: ASSLGTSGSEQY
D: TRBD2
J: TRBJ2-7
size: -
V: TRBV27

CDR3: ASSRTSTSTDTQY
D: TRBD2
J: TRBJ2-3
size: -
V: TRBV7-3

CDR3: ASSGRTSGSYEQY
D: TRBD2
J: TRBJ2-7
size: -
V: TRBV4-2

CDR3: SVEEGASTDTQY
D: -
J: TRBJ2-3
size: -
V: TRBV29-1

CDR3: ASSSDRDWQPQH
D: TRBD1
J: TRBJ1-5
size: -
V: TRBV5-1

CDR3: ASSLGQGRNTEAF
D: TRBD1
J: TRBJ1-1
size: -
V: TRBV11-2

CDR3: ASSQDGEDGYT
D: -
J: TRBJ1-2
size: once
V: TRBV4-3

CDR3: ASSVGGPYNEQF
D: -
J: TRBJ2-1
size: -
V: TRBV9

CDR3: ASSEATGSGNTIY
D: -
J: TRBJ1-3
size: -
V: TRBV6-1

CDR3: ASSHGGSGNTIY
D: -
J: TRBJ1-3
size: -
V: TRBV18

CDR3: ASSLGRTSTDTQY
D: -
J: TRBJ2-3
size: -
V: TRBV13

CDR3: ASSLGTSYEQY
D: -
J: TRBJ2-7
size: -
V: TRBV27

CDR3: ASSRDRGRAF
D: -
J: TRBJ1-1
size: -
V: TRBV21-1

CDR3: ASSSAGTIMEQY
D: TRBD2
J: TRBJ2-7
size: -
V: TRBV7-2

CDR3: AWRGDGSYNSPLH
D: -
J: TRBJ1-6
size: -
V: TRBV30

CDR3: ASSLSRVPYNEQF
D: -
J: TRBJ2-1
size: -
V: TRBV28

CDR3: ASRRGPGNTIY
D: TRBD1
J: TRBJ1-3
size: once
V: TRBV27

CDR3: ASSSGGNTEAF
D: TRBD1
J: TRBJ1-1
size: -
V: TRBV7-3

CDR3: ASSWIAGETDTQY
D: TRBD2
J: TRBJ2-3
size: -
V: TRBV11-1

CDR3: ASSRTGRGNQPQH
D: -
J: TRBJ1-5
size: -
V: TRBV6-6

CDR3: ASKGLAGGNEQF
D: TRBD2
J: TRBJ2-1
size: -
V: TRBV6-1

CDR3: ASSLRGGNEQF
D: TRBD2
J: TRBJ2-1
size: -
V: TRBV5-4

CDR3: ASSVLTSKARSPV
D: TRBD2
J: TRBJ2-1
size: -
V: TRBV2

CDR3: ASSYRGNQPQH
D: -
J: TRBJ1-5
size: few
V: TRBV6-6

CDR3: ASMKLSYEQY
D: -
J: TRBJ2-7
size: -
V: TRBV23-1

CDR3: ASSIRTGSGTEAF
D: TRBD1
J: TRBJ1-1
size: -
V: TRBV19

CDR3: ASSFGGGNEKLF
D: -
J: TRBJ1-4
size: -
V: TRBV28

CDR3: ASSLGTMGGTQY
D: -
J: TRBJ2-5
size: -
V: TRBV5-4

CDR3: AWSGPTDTQY
D: -
J: TRBJ2-3
size: -
V: TRBV30

CDR3: ASSPGTGGYEQY
D: TRBD1
J: TRBJ2-7
size: -
V: TRBV19

CDR3: ASSQGGTEAF
D: -
J: TRBJ1-1
size: -
V: TRBV14

CDR3: AWSLGLAGFADTQY
D: TRBD2
J: TRBJ2-3
size: -
V: TRBV30

CDR3: ASSVANAGNTIY
D: -
J: TRBJ1-3
size: once
V: TRBV9

CDR3: AISTSGPLYEQY
D: TRBD2
J: TRBJ2-7
size: -
V: TRBV10-3

CDR3: ASSKGGKTGEVGELF
D: -
J: TRBJ2-2
size: -
V: TRBV21-1

CDR3: ASSRTQDTDTQY
D: -
J: TRBJ2-3
size: -
V: TRBV5-1

CDR3: ASSLTNNEQF
D: -
J: TRBJ2-1
size: -
V: TRBV5-4

CDR3: ASSLIVTDTQY
D: -
J: TRBJ2-3
size: -
V: TRBV5-1

CDR3: ASSRQGGSYEQY
D: -
J: TRBJ2-7
size: -
V: TRBV5-1

CDR3: AVTGGRTEAF
D: -
J: TRBJ1-1
size: few
V: TRBV10-3

CDR3: ASSRQYQETQY
D: -
J: TRBJ2-5
size: -
V: TRBV4-2